This T cell receptor beta chain was identified in a study of blood T cell repertoires in COVID-19. Study-level background: Material from acute and convalescent COVID-19 was sourced from the United States, Italy and Spain. Nucleic acid was either cDNA or gDNA, and it came from T cells, B-cell-depleted T cells, or PBMCs.

Study processing details: Amplification of reference gene primers provided the estimated nucleated cell counts. The protocol was immunoSEQ multiplex PCR, while the TCRdb copy is restricted to in-frame clones and leaves out a portion. V and J calls and clone size are as listed in that table; D and trimming were resolved from the DNA. The sample has roughly 33,000 clones, approximately 86% seen once. Unmatched junction bases numbered 5, after V lost 9 bases and J lost 4 bases. Germline CDR1 is LNHDA and CDR2 is SQIVND (reference sequence). The CDR3 runs to 12 residues. This chain links TRBV19 with TRBJ2-7; the match to TRBD1 covers 8 bases. This TCR came from a human donor in a cohort sampled during active COVID-19. Sequencing input: peripheral blood. The CDR3 sequence is CASTDREYEQYF. The CDR3 nucleotides are TGTGCCAGCACGGACAGGGAATACGAGCAGTACTTC.